This TCR beta chain emerged from a study of beta chain features in type 1 diabetes. This clone was detected a few times. The antigen is unknown. Expressed TCRB transcripts got sequenced, as all isolated RNA was reverse transcribed. Only in-frame clones appear in the TCRdb table, and some are missing; sequencing was by immunoSEQ multiplex PCR. Of 45,000 to 65,000 clones in the sample, around 56% were seen once. Trimming pared 0 bases from V and 9 bases from J, leaving 11 bases between. The germline V gene has CDR1 LGHNA and CDR2 YSLEER. CDR3 length: 13 residues. Findings and limits, study-wide: In every one of the four CD4+ subsets, TCRB CDR3s were moderately but significantly shorter in Type 1 diabetes patients.

The chain links TRBV4-3 to TRBJ1-1, with D possibly being TRBD1 (6 bases). This TCR derives from a woman between 40 and 55 years old with type 1 diabetes. Specimen: Tregs from blood. The CDR3 is CASSQDGTTQAFF. For the CDR3, the DNA is TGCGCCAGCAGCCAAGATGGGACAACCCAAGCTTTCTTT.